The clone carrying this T cell receptor beta chain was observed a few times. Its target is not known. The sample is drawn from a study of cytomegalovirus exposure and HLA in healthy donors. The study's findings and limits: Researchers had no immune exposure information except CMV serostatus available. Highly shared variants forming one cluster were likely a sequencing artifact.

13 Jbeta primers and 60 Vbeta primers were used for the PCR. This table comes from immunoSEQ multiplex PCR, and its TCRdb copy is limited to in-frame clones, with some not included. Here the sample spans 210,000 or so clones, about four fifths being singletons. From germline, CDR1 is SGHKS and CDR2 YYEKEE (reference sequence). CDR3 length: 17 residues. V shed 0 bases, J shed 0 bases, and the junction held 6 bases outside the gene matches. The sequenced sample was PBMCs. This chain uses TRBV5-5 with TRBJ2-7, with 10 bases lining up with TRBD1. The TCR originated in a woman aged 50 to 60 in good health and CMV-seropositive. The CDR3 reads CASSLAGTGVSSYEQYF. The CDR3, as DNA: TGTGCCAGCAGCTTGGCTGGGACAGGGGTAAGCTCCTACGAGCAGTACTTC.